This T cell receptor (beta chain) was identified in a study of cytomegalovirus exposure and HLA in healthy donors (dated 2017 in TCRdb). About the study as a whole: According to an earlier analysis of around 600 of the donors, 150 million to 200 million T cells yielded 95 million to 140 million unique TCR beta sequences and approximately 280 Gb of sequence data. Using immunosequencing, the study profiled T cell repertoires from fewer than 850 subjects and related those repertoires to cytomegalovirus serostatus. About 300 gigabases of sequencing data and approximately 93 million unique TCR sequences were included in an early release covering 550 to 650 HLA-typed donors. The number of typed donors differed by locus: roughly 629-640 for A, B, C, DRB1 and DQB1; approximately 520 for DQA1; over 600 for DPA1; and around 450 for DPB1. High-throughput TCR immunosequencing, statistical association of individual TCRs with disease status, and machine learning were combined to predict cytomegalovirus infection status. In a later genetic analysis, genome-wide SNP genotypes for about three fifths of the roughly 670 donors were used, and that subset was treated as a discovery cohort. The genetic ancestry cluster associated with self-reported Caucasian donors included about 81% of the 350 to 500 genotyped donors. Among over 350 genotyped donors of the cohort, an average of roughly 240,000 unique TCR beta nucleotide sequences were sequenced per donor, 15% to 20% of them non-productive. HLA typing covered class I and class II loci at four-digit resolution. The later analysis used no new phenotypic data to find candidate immune exposures, relying instead on TCR beta sequences and their occurrence across donors. Every repertoire in the discovery cohort had been generated on one and the same sequencing platform. An earlier analysis of more than 450 of the donors used high-throughput TCR beta sequencing to judge whether each TCR beta V gene segment behaved as functional or pseudogenic. Alongside the repertoire data, information on donor age, sex, ethnicity and CMV serostatus was compiled. Roughly five DR-DQ haplotypes were handled as single units for association and clustering because linkage in the cohort was strong. A later analysis re-analyzed previously published TCR beta repertoires from 600 to 850 donors and added high-resolution HLA genotyping to study TCR occurrence patterns. The study was designed to test whether signatures of past pathogen exposure could be identified by cataloging public T cell receptors. Besides the first cohort of some 670 subjects, a separate validation cohort made up of roughly 120 different subjects was used.

CDR1 and CDR2 are read off the germline V gene as MNHNS and SASEGT. V and J lose 4 bases and 3 bases, and a span of 12 bases separates them. Inclusive of the bounding cysteine and phenylalanine, the CDR3 is 15 residues long. Only the CDR3 region is kept as DNA, spanning 45 bases read in frame from base 1. The library was made by the immunoSEQ multiplex PCR assay. The multiplex PCR relied on a mix of 60 forward primers for TCR Vbeta segments and 13 reverse primers for TCR Jbeta segments. A multiplex PCR assay on genomic DNA amplified the CDR3 region of rearranged TCR beta genes. The amplified TCR beta libraries were sequenced on the Illumina HiSeq System as 87-base-pair reads. In the source study's methods: A later analysis tallied roughly 80 million unique TCR beta chains across the 666 repertoires, and some 10 million of those chains were shared by two or more donors. A nearest-neighbor algorithm error-corrected the raw reads and collapsed the reads into unique sequences, merging closely related sequences to remove PCR and sequencing errors. V, D and J gene segments were assigned by aligning CDR3 sequences to IMGT reference sequences. For a sequence to be retained, at least a six-nucleotide match to both a V gene segment and a J gene segment was required. A rearrangement counted as productive if the CDR3 had no stop codons and remained in frame with V and J, and every other rearrangement counted as non-productive. Following IMGT convention, CDR3 was defined as the stretch from the second conserved V-encoded cysteine up to the conserved J-encoded phenylalanine. The earlier analysis of a few hundred of the donors excluded sequences that lacked an unambiguous match to a single V gene segment. An earlier analysis of approximately 590 of the donors classified V segments as functional when productive rearrangements were above 56.7% and as segregating when the standard deviation between donors was above 5%. A statistical classification framework was built to diagnose cytomegalovirus status from the catalog of TCR beta chain sequences. A later analysis assigned V and J genes by comparing TCR nucleotide sequences with IMGT/GENE-DB human TR gene sequences. The TCRdist pipeline was used in a later analysis to assign CDR3 sequences and most-parsimonious VDJ recombination scenarios. In a later analysis, each TCR beta chain was defined by its CDR3 amino acid sequence together with its V-gene family, and reads lacking a unique V-gene family were excluded. A later analysis removed roughly 590 highly shared, low-generation-probability nucleotide sequences to deal with suspected cross-contamination and a sequencing artifact. For each public chain, a later analysis derived a clonal expansion index from normalized ranks of inferred template counts within each repertoire. Generation probabilities in a later analysis came from a VDJ recombination model fitted to out-of-frame rearrangements, and those results were checked against IGoR. In a later analysis, hypergeometric tests were used to score TCR-TCR, TCR-HLA and TCR-CMV co-occurrence, with a repertoire-size bias correction applied to TCR pairs. To estimate false discovery rates, a later analysis permuted the HLA or CMV assignments 20 times. In a later analysis, co-occurring TCRs were grouped using DBSCAN, with TCRdist sequence similarity added in when clustering inside HLA-allele-positive subsets. Repertoires with fewer than 30,000 or more than 120,000 public chains, plus five repertoires with anomalous nucleotide sharing, were excluded from co-occurrence clustering. TCRdb provides this immuneACCESS table in a form limited to in-frame rearrangements. Some clones are lacking; in checked studies, under half of them reflect an unresolved V gene, and why the rest are absent is not known. V and J calls and clone size follow that table, whereas D and trimming were derived from the DNA. The sample table contains 40,000 to 45,000 clones; only one count was recorded for roughly half of them. The ten largest make up roughly 6% of the sample.

This clone showed up just once. It has no known antigen specificity. Base-call qualities are not available, and no considerably larger clone is one nucleotide away. Beyond this particular receptor, the publication reports: Specific HLA alleles were associated with 15,000 to 20,000 TCR beta sequences at a false discovery rate of 0.05 in a later analysis. The earlier analysis of 587 of the donors excluded roughly 17 rarely observed V segments, including chromosome 9 orphons, because counts were too low. Only TCR beta chains were sequenced in this cohort, and the absence of alpha or paired-chain data limited detectable features. A later genetic analysis reported fewer N-insertions in productive TCRs among donors in an Asian-associated ancestry cluster than the 666-donor mean. A further reported finding was that TCR beta sequences accurately predicted the HLA-A and HLA-B alleles for most subjects in the first cohort. A cluster of highly shared sequence variants was judged likely to represent a technical artifact of the sequencing pipeline. CMV serostatus was the only immune exposure information available for the cohort. Most TCR sequences were seen in very few donors, while some public TCRs were found in many individuals. In a later analysis, the rate of TCR association differed among HLA loci, with DRB1 alleles having the most associated TCRs and HLA-C alleles having the fewest. It was suggested by the authors that the approach could potentially be generalized to other disease states and immunological phenotypes. Correlated functional status among segregating V segments might reflect linkage disequilibrium, but an unknown experimental factor could not be ruled out. In a later analysis, several top co-occurrence clusters were reported to appear linked to parvovirus B19, influenza, CMV and Epstein-Barr virus. When HLA alleles, especially DR and DQ, strongly co-occurred, TCR associations were difficult to assign to individual alleles. Most CMV-associated TCR beta chains appeared to be HLA-restricted in a later analysis, and the HLA associations seemed to be driven largely by CMV exposure. Because HLA typing was unavailable for some donors at each locus, only the typed subset was used in association tests. Some IMGT-functional V segments, including TRBV6-2 and TRBV6-3, could not be told apart with the 87-base-pair reads, so those segments were excluded. In vitro tests confirmed that a few of the cytomegalovirus-associated TCR beta chains recognize cytomegalovirus antigens. The presence/absence analyses assumed that sequencing depth was roughly uniform across donors, and that assumption may not be true. In the study, around 150 TCR beta chains were listed as associated with cytomegalovirus. An earlier analysis of around 500 of the donors showed that most TCR beta V segments appeared in productive rearrangements either about 87% or about 30% of the time, which broadly matched IMGT annotations. An association between a missense DCLRE1C variant and V-gene and J-gene trimming of TCR beta chains was found in a later genetic analysis and replicated in an independent cohort. Compared with equally common non-associated chains, HLA-associated TCR beta chains in a later analysis were more clonally expanded and had lower generation probabilities. Cytomegalovirus status was reported to be diagnosed by the classifier with high specificity and sensitivity in both the original and validation cohorts.

The cohort consisted of 666 healthy bone marrow donors. All cohort members were sampled while nominally healthy, although unrecorded immune exposures were likely present. The donor was CMV seronegative and belonged to the group of around 400 seronegative cohort members. A peripheral blood sample was provided by each donor, and peripheral blood mononuclear cells were used for TCR beta sequencing. Genomic DNA extraction from the blood cell samples was performed with the Qiagen DNeasy Blood Extraction Kit. Recombination connected TRBV6-1 to TRBJ2-2; matching of 6 bases hints at TRBD2 as the D gene. The sample was PBMCs. This TCR was sampled from a man in his 60s in good health and CMV-seronegative. The DNA is TGTGCCAGCAGTGGCACAGGAGGGGACACCGGGGAGCTGTTTTTT. It codes for CASSGTGGDTGELFF.